The TCR beta chain under discussion was sequenced for a study of vaccination effects on CD4 cells after COVID-19. About this clone itself: What it binds is unknown.

The germline V gene has CDR1 SGHRS and CDR2 YFSETQ. The CDR3 is made up of 15 amino acids. V gave up 4 bases and J gave up 0 bases, with 14 bases separating them. ViraFEST expansion of antigen-specific CD4+ T cells with viral peptide pools preceded sequencing. Culture proceeded for roughly ten days, and CD4+ T cells were then isolated. All vaccine recipients tested negative for nucleocapsid antibodies and had never contracted SARS-CoV-2 infection. In the cultures, half the medium was exchanged for IL-2 medium on days 3 and 7. Here immunoSEQ multiplex PCR was the method, and the copy in TCRdb shows in-frame clones only, minus some. The sample shows some 28,000 clones, about 80% of them seen only once.

V and J are TRBV5-1 and TRBJ2-7; D possibly matches TRBD1 or TRBD2 (5 bases each). The sample in question was CD4+ T cells from PBMCs cultured with SARS-CoV-2 spike peptides, obtained before COVID-19 vaccination. This receptor was taken from a human donor who received a COVID-19 vaccine. The CDR3 sequence is CASSLGPLFSYEQYF. The CDR3 bases are TGCGCCAGCAGCCTGGGACCCCTCTTCTCCTACGAGCAGTACTTC.